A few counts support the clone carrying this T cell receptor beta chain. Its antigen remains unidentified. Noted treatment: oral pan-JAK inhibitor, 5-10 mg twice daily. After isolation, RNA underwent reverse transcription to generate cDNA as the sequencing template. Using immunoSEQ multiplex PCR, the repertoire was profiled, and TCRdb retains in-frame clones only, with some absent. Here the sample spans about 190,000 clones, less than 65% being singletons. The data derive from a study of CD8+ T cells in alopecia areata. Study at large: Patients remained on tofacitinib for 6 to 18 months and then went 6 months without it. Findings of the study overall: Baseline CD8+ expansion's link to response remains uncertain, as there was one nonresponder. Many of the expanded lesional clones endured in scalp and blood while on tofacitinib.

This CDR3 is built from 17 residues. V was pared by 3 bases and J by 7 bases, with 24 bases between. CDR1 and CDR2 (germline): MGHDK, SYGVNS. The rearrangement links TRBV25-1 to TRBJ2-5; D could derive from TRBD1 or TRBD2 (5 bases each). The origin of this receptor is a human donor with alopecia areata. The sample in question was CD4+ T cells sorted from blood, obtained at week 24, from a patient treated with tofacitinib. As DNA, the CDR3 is TGTGCCAGCAGTGAGGGGGTGGGTGGGGCCCCCTATGGGACCCAGTACTTC. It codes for CASSEGVGGAPYGTQYF.